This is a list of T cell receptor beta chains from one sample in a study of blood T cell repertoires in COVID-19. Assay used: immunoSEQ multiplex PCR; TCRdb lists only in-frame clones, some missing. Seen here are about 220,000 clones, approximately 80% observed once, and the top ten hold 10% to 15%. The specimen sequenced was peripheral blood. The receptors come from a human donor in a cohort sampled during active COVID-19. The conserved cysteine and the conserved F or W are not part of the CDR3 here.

CDR3aa: ASSKVSTPGSSYNEQF
len: 16
v_gene: TRBV21-1
j_gene: TRBJ2-1

CDR3aa: ASSVGTGGAGVIYNYGYT
len: 18
v_gene: TRBV9
j_gene: TRBJ1-2

CDR3aa: ASSSLRGTEAF
len: 11
v_gene: TRBV28
j_gene: TRBJ1-1

CDR3aa: ASMRLPETQY
len: 10
v_gene: TRBV6-5
j_gene: TRBJ2-5

CDR3aa: ASSFGQGEDEKLF
len: 13
v_gene: TRBV28
j_gene: TRBJ1-4

CDR3aa: ASSLTSTGGYNQPQH
len: 15
v_gene: TRBV28
j_gene: TRBJ1-5

CDR3aa: ASSYSWGANTEAF
len: 13
v_gene: TRBV6-2/TRBV6-3
j_gene: TRBJ1-1

CDR3aa: ASSVGPSGETQY
len: 12
v_gene: TRBV9
j_gene: TRBJ2-5

CDR3aa: ASSQLAGGYNEQF
len: 13
v_gene: TRBV6-2/TRBV6-3
j_gene: TRBJ2-1

CDR3aa: ASSVGGPRGNTEAF
len: 14
v_gene: TRBV10-1
j_gene: TRBJ1-1

CDR3aa: ASYLQGPSGGQPQH
len: 14
v_gene: TRBV7-2
j_gene: TRBJ1-5

CDR3aa: ASSTRGGTETQY
len: 12
v_gene: TRBV5-1
j_gene: TRBJ2-5

CDR3aa: ASSDLGVANEKLF
len: 13
v_gene: TRBV19
j_gene: TRBJ1-4